This T cell receptor (beta chain) emerged from a study of breast tumors, draining lymph nodes, adjacent tissues. The lymph nodes were axillary draining lymph nodes from breast cancer patients. TCRdb recomputed calls from the multiplex PCR reads with MiXCR, one row per CDR3 protein. The repertoire holds about 230,000 distinct CDR3 sequences, with roughly 30% as singletons. This clonotype was found many times. The clonotype comes from a female donor with breast cancer. Some clones in this sample may be carry-over from other donors' samples. Sequenced input: axillary lymph node tissue.

The CDR3 here is CASSSNAAGNYGYTF. For the CDR3, the DNA is TGTGCCAGCAGCTCCAACGCGGCGGGGAACTATGGCTACACCTTC. This rearrangement joins TRBV5-5 to TRBJ1-2; no clear D. Germline V gene lookup returns CDR1 SGHKS and CDR2 YYEKEE (reference sequence). Trimming pared 3 bases from V and 2 bases from J, leaving 14 bases between. The CDR3 spans 15 residues.